This T cell receptor (beta chain) derives from a study of T cells in Graves' hyperthyroidism and ophthalmopathy (dated by TCRdb to the late 2010s). At the level of the whole study: Peripheral blood was collected at initial diagnosis, before any treatment. A discovery cohort of about a hundred patients, approximately 45 with Graves' ophthalmopathy and under 60 with stable Graves' hyperthyroidism, was used to find distinguishing TCR V-J signatures. Whether ophthalmopathy could be predicted prospectively was tested in an independent validation cohort made up of 18 to 20 hyperthyroidism patients plus 17 patients who later progressed to ophthalmopathy. For training and testing, the 100 or so patients in the discovery cohort were randomly divided in a 7:3 ratio. Thyroid tissue and blood T-cell repertoires from about 6 Graves' hyperthyroidism patients were also compared in the study. Following sampling, methimazole starting at 30 mg daily was given to hyperthyroidism patients, and high-dose intravenous methylprednisolone was given to ophthalmopathy patients. The paper describes TCR Vbeta CDR3 sequencing of 135 peripheral blood samples, made up of 40 to 45 ophthalmopathy patients, approximately 73 hyperthyroidism patients and 17 progressor patients. What the research found in general, with its limitations: Sample size was not statistically predetermined, and blinding of investigators to group allocation was not performed. Blood samples also contained most of the expanded thyroid clonotypes (frequency above 0.001), which suggests that blood repertoires may reflect thyroid immune responses. A model built on a 13 V-J signature distinguished ophthalmopathy from stable hyperthyroidism, reaching around 88% sensitivity and about 81% specificity in cross-validation and 80%/75% in testing. During validation, the model predicted progression to ophthalmopathy a median of around 6 months ahead of onset, with roughly 65% sensitivity and 72.22% specificity.

TCR beta CDR3 regions were amplified from RNA transcripts. For the first round of RT-PCR on the TCR CDR3, the HTBI primer set was used together with the Qiagen OneStep RT-PCR kit. A second multiplex PCR round built the libraries, followed by size selection and purification. Paired-end sequencing of the libraries was performed with 100 bp reads on an Illumina HiSeq2000. The source study handled its data this way. SOAPnuke was used to process the raw data, with reads discarded if the reads contained adapters or uncalled bases, had a mean Phred below 15, or lacked an exact constant-primer or identifier match. High-quality paired reads were merged with COPE v1.2.5, and unique nucleotide sequences were defined as clonotypes. MiTCR v1.1 was used to align clonotypes to the IMGT TRBV, TRBD and TRBJ reference segments. Only V-J combinations with frequency above 0.0001, covering 99.2% of repertoires, were analysed. A TCS score was defined as the ratio of F50 (clonal expansion) to E x V (chaos), with BLOSUM62-based TCRdist applied between CDR3 peptides within each V-J. Welch's t-statistics and random forest reduced around 550 V-J features to roughly 13, which were used in a naive Bayes classifier (R e1071). TCRdb's own reprocessing of the public reads used fastp at Q25 and MiXCR and kept productive beta chains. Rows with one shared CDR3 protein collapse into an entry with the most common genes and DNA. In this record, the V and J calls reflect TCRdb's handling and not the investigators' own analysis. The table for this sample lists 700,000 or so distinct CDR3 sequences; about a sixth of them were counted only once. The ten top clones hold around 8% of the sample.

Taken from the germline V gene, the CDR1 and CDR2 loops are SGDLS and YYNGEE. V is reduced by 2 bases and J by 1 base, leaving a spacing of 9 bases between them. The CDR3 numbers 14 residues from cysteine through phenylalanine. Only CDR3 DNA remains: 42 bases, in frame from the first base. Only a few counts were recorded for this clonotype. Its specific antigen is unknown. The sample holds no much larger clone one base away, and base qualities are not on file. Stable Graves' hyperthyroidism was defined as no progression to ophthalmopathy during 18 months of follow-up. Hyperthyroidism patients were newly diagnosed, with disease duration under 2 months, and aged 18 to 65 years. Exclusion was applied to patients with uncontrolled infections, other autoimmune diseases, pregnancy or lactation. Diagnoses were based on clinical symptoms, serum thyroxine and TRAb, thyroid ultrasound and orbital computed tomography. Ficoll-Paque density gradient centrifugation was used to isolate PBMCs from around 9.1 ml of fresh peripheral blood. Total RNA was extracted using Trizol reagent, and RNA quality was assessed on an Agilent 2100 Bioanalyzer.

The sequence derives from a man aged 18 to 29 with Graves' hyperthyroidism. The material sequenced was blood. The chain was built from TRBV9 and TRBJ1-1, with the D gene uncertain. The CDR3 corresponds to CASSVGTSNTEAFF. The DNA is TGTGCCAGCAGCGTCGGTACATCGAACACTGAAGCTTTCTTT. The CDR3 plus the reference TRBV9 and TRBJ1-1 genes for the other parts give the full variable domain: DSGVTQTPKHLITATGQRVTLRCSPRSGDLSVYWYQQSLDQGLQFLIQYYNGEERAKGNILERFSAQQFPDLHSELNLSSLELGDSALYFCASSVGTSNTEAFFGQGTRLTVV.